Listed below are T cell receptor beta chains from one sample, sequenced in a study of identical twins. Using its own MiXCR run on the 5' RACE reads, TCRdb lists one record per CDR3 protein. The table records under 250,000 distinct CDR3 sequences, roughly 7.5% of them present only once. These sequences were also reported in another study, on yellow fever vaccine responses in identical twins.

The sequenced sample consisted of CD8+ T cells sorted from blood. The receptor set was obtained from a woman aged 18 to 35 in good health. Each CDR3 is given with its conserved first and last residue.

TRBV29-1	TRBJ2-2	CSVEDRGQGGTGELFF
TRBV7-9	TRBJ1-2	CASSSITGYGYGYTF
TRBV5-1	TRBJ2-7	CASSLDGSYEQYF
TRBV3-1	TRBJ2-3	CASSQDQPSGPTDTQYF
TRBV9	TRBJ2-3	CASQDTDTQYF
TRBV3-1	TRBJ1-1	CASSIDTMNTEAFF
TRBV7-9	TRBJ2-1	CASSLADGGIRTEQFF
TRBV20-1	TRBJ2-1	CSARTHLLADTKYNEQFF
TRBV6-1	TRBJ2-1	CASSRLGQYNEQFF
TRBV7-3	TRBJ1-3	CASSLPTGNGNTIYF
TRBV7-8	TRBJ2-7	CASSLGAGVGYEQYF
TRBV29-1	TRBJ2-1	CSVEDPRTSLGKFF
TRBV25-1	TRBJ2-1	CASGGDYTSLSSYNEQFF
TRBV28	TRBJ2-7	CASSPPLAEQYF
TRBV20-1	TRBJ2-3	CSARQTSYWGTDTQYF
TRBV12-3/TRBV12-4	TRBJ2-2	CASSRYQARVGELFF
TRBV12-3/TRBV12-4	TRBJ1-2	CASSLVAGGYTF
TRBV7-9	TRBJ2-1	CASTPKAGGYYNEQFF
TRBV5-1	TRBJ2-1	CASSLPPAPIPYNEQFF
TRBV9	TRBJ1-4	CASSVSWGSGEKLFF
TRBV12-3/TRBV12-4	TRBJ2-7	CASSAGPEQYF
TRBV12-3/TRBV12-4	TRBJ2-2	CASSNSRDSRAGELFF
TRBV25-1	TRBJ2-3	CASSGTGTGDTQYF
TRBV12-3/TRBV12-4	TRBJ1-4	CASTPSRQGFNEKLFF
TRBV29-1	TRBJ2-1	CSVEDPRTSLGQFF
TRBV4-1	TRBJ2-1	CASSQEGLLAGDNEQFF
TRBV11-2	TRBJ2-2	CASSLRPGEGEELFF
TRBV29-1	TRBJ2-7	CSVEDSTGAYEQYF
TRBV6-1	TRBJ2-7	CASSIGTPYEQYF
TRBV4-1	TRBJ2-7	CASSHNGEQYF
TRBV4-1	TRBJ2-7	CASSQEGQGWEQYF